This T cell receptor beta chain was sequenced in a study of technical replicates of blood from several donors (dated by TCRdb to 2015 to 2018). Library creation used the immunoSEQ multiplex PCR assay. Here the immuneACCESS table is served through TCRdb, limited to in-frame sequences with V and J called. Missing clones are a known gap in these copies; in checked studies unresolved V genes cover under half, and the rest lacks a known reason. The sample profile shows over 85,000 clones; just under 95% of them were found once. Jointly, the top ten make up around 0.25% of the sample. The CDR3 covers 13 residues, taking in both the cysteine and the phenylalanine. The sequence is cut down to CDR3 DNA, 39 bases in frame from base 1. Based on the germline V gene, the CDR1 and CDR2 sequences are MNHNS and SASEGT. V ends up 6 bases short and J 3 bases short, with an unmatched junction base count of 0. As for this clone: Its target antigen remains unknown. One base away there is no much larger clone; base qualities are not given.

This clonotype was obtained from a human donor in good health. Specimen: T cells isolated from PBMCs. Recombination joined TRBV6-1 with TRBJ2-3; 10 middle bases align to TRBD1. The DNA sequence is given as TGTGCCAGCAGGGACAGGGGGACAGATACGCAGTATTTT. It translates as CASRDRGTDTQYF.